This is a list of T cell receptor beta chains from one sample in a study of persistence of HIV-infected CD4 T cells. These receptors' targets are unknown. TCRdb keeps only in-frame clones here, not all; method: immunoSEQ multiplex PCR. The table shows 30,000 to 35,000 clones, with 82% occurring only once. This specimen was CD4+ T cells sorted from PBMCs after approximately 19-hour stimulation, taken from a patient who received antiretroviral therapy. Receptors were obtained from an adult woman with HIV who was CMV-seropositive. CDR3s include the opening cysteine and the closing phenylalanine or tryptophan. The D gene is left open where the match is weak. Expanded clones get a size class; other rows say once, few or many, or leave the size out.

CDR3	DNA	D	V	J	size
CAWDKRGAQQETQYF	TGTGCCTGGGATAAAAGAGGGGCCCAGCAAGAGACCCAGTACTTC	.	TRBV30	TRBJ2-5	.
CASSLASGMLDTQYF	TGTGCCAGCAGTTTGGCTAGCGGGATGTTGGATACGCAGTATTTT	TRBD2	TRBV28	TRBJ2-3	few
CASSYSISGGWNTEAFF	TGTGCCAGCAGTTACTCGATTTCAGGGGGTTGGAACACTGAAGCTTTCTTT	TRBD1	TRBV6-2/TRBV6-3	TRBJ1-1	few
CASSAGLQGKAFF	TGTGCCAGCAGCGCCGGTTTACAGGGGAAAGCTTTCTTT	TRBD1	TRBV9	TRBJ1-1	few
CASGGNQPQHF	TGTGCCTCCGGGGGAAATCAGCCCCAGCATTTT	.	TRBV19	TRBJ1-5	.
CASSKVAGTCCSGANVLTF	TGTGCCAGCAGCAAAGTGGCAGGGACTTGCTGCTCTGGGGCCAACGTCCTGACTTTC	.	TRBV21-1	TRBJ2-6	once
CASSQGRGNQPQHF	TGTGCCAGCAGCCAAGGACGGGGCAATCAGCCCCAGCATTTT	.	TRBV4-2	TRBJ1-5	once
CATSRGGGITEAFF	TGTGCCACCAGCAGAGGGGGTGGTATCACTGAAGCTTTCTTT	.	TRBV15	TRBJ1-1	.
CASSGKWGDSSYEQYF	TGCGCCAGCAGCGGCAAATGGGGAGACAGCTCCTACGAGCAGTACTTC	.	TRBV4-1	TRBJ2-7	.
CASSVPGTSAQETQYF	TGTGCCAGCAGCGTCCCCGGGACTAGCGCACAAGAGACCCAGTACTTC	TRBD2	TRBV5-6	TRBJ2-5	once
CASSLAGLAGIYEQYF	TGTGCCAGCAGTTTAGCCGGACTAGCGGGTATCTACGAGCAGTACTTC	TRBD2	TRBV28	TRBJ2-7	.
CASSSQPGGGTEAFF	TGTGCCAGCAGCTCTCAGCCAGGGGGTGGCACTGAAGCTTTCTTT	TRBD1	TRBV7-2	TRBJ1-1	.
CASSTPTSGSYEQYF	TGTGCCAGTAGTACCCCGACTAGCGGTTCCTACGAGCAGTACTTC	TRBD2	TRBV19	TRBJ2-7	.
CASSEDGRSGANVLTF	TGTGCCAGCAGTGAGGACGGTCGCTCTGGGGCCAACGTCCTGACTTTC	.	TRBV6-1	TRBJ2-6	.
CASSPTPQSNQPQHF	TGTGCCAGCAGCCCAACCCCTCAGAGCAATCAGCCCCAGCATTTT	.	TRBV7-2	TRBJ1-5	.
CASSPHGLAGATDTQYF	TGTGCCAGCAGCCCCCATGGACTAGCGGGGGCGACAGATACGCAGTATTTT	TRBD2	TRBV9	TRBJ2-3	.
CATTPGSGTEAFF	TGTGCCACCACGCCGGGTTCGGGTACTGAAGCTTTCTTT	.	TRBV24-1	TRBJ1-1	few
CASSSGAGQPQHF	TGTGCCAGCAGCTCGGGGGCGGGTCAGCCCCAGCATTTT	.	TRBV3-1/TRBV3-2	TRBJ1-5	.
CASSLETDTQYF	TGTGCCAGCAGCCTGGAGACAGATACGCAGTATTTT	.	TRBV11-3	TRBJ2-3	.
CASTSRGGSEAFF	TGTGCCAGCACCTCGCGGGGGGGCTCTGAAGCTTTCTTT	.	TRBV12-3/TRBV12-4	TRBJ1-1	.
CSASMGTVRNQPQHF	TGCAGTGCTAGTATGGGGACCGTTAGGAATCAGCCCCAGCATTTT	.	TRBV20-1	TRBJ1-5	.
CASSQAAYGGTGELFF	TGCGCCAGCAGCCAGGCGGCCTACGGGGGCACCGGGGAGCTGTTTTTT	.	TRBV4-1	TRBJ2-2	.
CASSSEGGYGYTF	TGTGCCAGCAGCTCAGAAGGAGGCTATGGCTACACCTTC	.	TRBV2	TRBJ1-2	once
CASSSDRDTEAFF	TGTGCCAGCAGCTCGGACAGAGACACTGAAGCTTTCTTT	.	TRBV7-3	TRBJ1-1	.
CASSSTGGHTEAFF	TGTGCCAGCAGTTCCACAGGGGGCCACACTGAAGCTTTCTTT	TRBD1	TRBV6-5	TRBJ1-1	.
CASSYSTGGGPGAFF	TGTGCCAGCAGTTACTCAACAGGGGGCGGACCTGGAGCTTTCTTT	TRBD1	TRBV6-5	TRBJ1-1	.
CASSPPGTSGPQFF	TGCGCCAGCAGTCCCCCCGGGACTAGCGGGCCTCAGTTCTTC	TRBD2	TRBV5-1	TRBJ2-1	few
CASSPSGQLANYGYTF	TGTGCCAGCAGTCCTAGCGGACAGTTAGCTAACTATGGCTACACCTTC	.	TRBV27	TRBJ1-2	.
CASSHRGTNEKLFF	TGTGCCAGCAGCCACAGGGGAACTAATGAAAAACTGTTTTTT	.	TRBV3-1/TRBV3-2	TRBJ1-4	.
CASSHDRGREKLFF	TGTGCCAGCAGCCATGACAGGGGCCGTGAAAAACTGTTTTTT	TRBD1	TRBV4-2	TRBJ1-4	.
CASSLDGGGGVLEQYF	TGTGCCAGCAGCTTAGATGGGGGAGGCGGCGTTCTCGAGCAGTACTTC	.	TRBV11-3	TRBJ2-7	.
CARSPTATSSYNEQFF	TGTGCCAGAAGCCCGACAGCCACCAGCTCCTACAATGAGCAGTTCTTC	.	TRBV5-3	TRBJ2-1	.
CASSFGTGGAEQFF	TGTGCCAGCAGCTTCGGGACAGGCGGAGCTGAGCAGTTCTTC	TRBD1	TRBV7-9	TRBJ2-1	.
CASSFPGSVRPDTQYF	TGTGCCAGCAGCTTCCCGGGGTCGGTTCGCCCAGATACGCAGTATTTT	.	TRBV5-6	TRBJ2-3	.
CASSSSSGSLNGELFF	TGTGCCAGCAGCTCCTCTAGCGGGAGCTTAAACGGGGAGCTGTTTTTT	TRBD2	TRBV11-3	TRBJ2-2	.
CATSEGGQGNNEKLFF	TGTGCCACCAGTGAGGGAGGACAGGGGAATAATGAAAAACTGTTTTTT	TRBD1	TRBV24-1	TRBJ1-4	.
CATRLAGASEQFF	TGTGCCACCCGACTAGCGGGAGCTTCCGAGCAGTTCTTC	TRBD2	TRBV24-1	TRBJ2-1	.
CASRLGQPQHF	TGTGCCAGCAGACTAGGTCAGCCCCAGCATTTT	.	TRBV2	TRBJ1-5	.
CASSDFPGTVSSGANVLTF	TGTGCCAGTAGTGATTTCCCCGGGACCGTGAGCTCTGGGGCCAACGTCCTGACTTTC	.	TRBV19	TRBJ2-6	.
CASSVEAGLSGYTF	TGTGCCAGCAGCGTAGAGGCAGGCCTGTCAGGCTACACCTTC	.	TRBV9	TRBJ1-2	once
CATSDSDRSYGYTF	TGTGCCACCAGTGACTCCGACAGATCTTATGGCTACACCTTC	.	TRBV24-1	TRBJ1-2	.
CASSIQGVITEAFF	TGTGCCAGCAGCATACAGGGGGTTATCACTGAAGCTTTCTTT	TRBD1	TRBV7-2	TRBJ1-1	.
CSVYPLRTSGSADTQYF	TGCAGCGTTTACCCCCTCCGGACTAGCGGGAGTGCAGATACGCAGTATTTT	TRBD2	TRBV29-1	TRBJ2-3	.
CSVEEGLKAGNTIYF	TGCAGCGTTGAAGAGGGCTTAAAAGCTGGAAACACCATATATTTT	.	TRBV29-1	TRBJ1-3	.
CSVGGDGRTEAFF	TGCAGCGTTGGGGGGGACGGGCGCACTGAAGCTTTCTTT	.	TRBV29-1	TRBJ1-1	.
CASSIFGGAAIAKNIQYF	TGTGCCAGTAGTATATTCGGGGGCGCGGCTATAGCCAAAAACATTCAGTACTTC	.	TRBV19	TRBJ2-4	.
CASSLTSGLEQFF	TGTGCCAGCAGTTTGACTAGCGGGCTTGAGCAGTTCTTC	TRBD2	TRBV6-4	TRBJ2-1	.
CASSWTGTRSNQPQHF	TGTGCCAGCTCTTGGACAGGGACCCGTAGCAATCAGCCCCAGCATTTT	TRBD1	TRBV19	TRBJ1-5	.
CASSQGTVGYTF	TGTGCCAGCAGCCAAGGGACAGTTGGCTACACCTTC	.	TRBV3-1/TRBV3-2	TRBJ1-2	.
CSVGGDEQYF	TGCAGCGTTGGGGGGGACGAGCAGTACTTC	.	TRBV29-1	TRBJ2-7	.